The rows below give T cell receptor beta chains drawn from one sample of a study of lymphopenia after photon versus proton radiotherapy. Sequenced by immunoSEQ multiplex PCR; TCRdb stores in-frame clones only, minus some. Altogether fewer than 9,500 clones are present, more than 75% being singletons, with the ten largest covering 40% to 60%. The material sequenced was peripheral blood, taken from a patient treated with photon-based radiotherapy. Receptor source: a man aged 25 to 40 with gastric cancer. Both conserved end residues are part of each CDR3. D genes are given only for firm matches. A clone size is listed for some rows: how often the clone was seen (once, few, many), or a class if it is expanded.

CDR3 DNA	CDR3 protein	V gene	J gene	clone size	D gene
TGTGCCAGCAGAAGGACAGGAGGGAATACTGGGGATACGCAGTATTTT	CASRRTGGNTGDTQYF	TRBV2	TRBJ2-3	.	.
TGTGCCAGCAGCCCCGGCGGGGGGCAGAGCACAGATACGCAGTATTTT	CASSPGGGQSTDTQYF	TRBV9	TRBJ2-3	.	TRBD2
TGTGCCAGCAGTGACGCAACTCCCCGGGGGATTGAAGAGACCCAGTACTTC	CASSDATPRGIEETQYF	TRBV6-4	TRBJ2-5	.	.
TGTGCCAGCAGTATCTCACAGGGGAAAGCTTTCTTT	CASSISQGKAFF	TRBV6-5	TRBJ1-1	.	TRBD1
TGCGCCAGCAGTGAAGATCGGGGGGTGGCTGGCTACACCTTC	CASSEDRGVAGYTF	TRBV10-1	TRBJ1-2	.	.
TGTGCCAGCAGCCCCCCTGGCAGGGGAGGTGAAAAACTGTTTTTT	CASSPPGRGGEKLFF	TRBV7-4	TRBJ1-4	once	.
TGTGCCAGCAGCCAAGATCTGAGCGGGAGCTCGAACATTCAGTACTTC	CASSQDLSGSSNIQYF	TRBV4-2	TRBJ2-4	.	TRBD2
TGTGCCAGCAGCCAAGATCCGGCGGGAGCAGGTAGCACAGATACGCAGTATTTT	CASSQDPAGAGSTDTQYF	TRBV2	TRBJ2-3	.	TRBD2
TGTGCCAGCAGTTCCCTAAATTCACCCCTCCACTTT	CASSSLNSPLHF	TRBV6-5	TRBJ1-6	.	.
TGTGCCAGCAGCACCCGTGTGGGTGGCTACACCTTC	CASSTRVGGYTF	TRBV28	TRBJ1-2	.	.
TGCGCCAGCAGCCAAGAACCAGCTCGTGAAGCTTTCTTT	CASSQEPAREAFF	TRBV4-1	TRBJ1-1	.	.
TGTGCCAGCAGCTTCATAACGCGACCCTACGAGCAGTACTTC	CASSFITRPYEQYF	TRBV7-9	TRBJ2-7	.	.
TGTGCCAGTAGTCTACAGATTCCAACCTACGAGCAGTACTTC	CASSLQIPTYEQYF	TRBV19	TRBJ2-7	.	.
TGTGCCAGCAGTGAACAGGGGGAGTCAGATACGCAGTATTTT	CASSEQGESDTQYF	TRBV6-1	TRBJ2-3	.	TRBD1
TGCGCCAGCAGCCAAAGCCATCCGGGCGGCTACACCTTC	CASSQSHPGGYTF	TRBV4-1	TRBJ1-2	.	.